Listed below are T cell receptor beta chains from one sample, sequenced in a study of T cells in Graves' hyperthyroidism and ophthalmopathy. TCRdb re-derived calls from the multiplex PCR reads in MiXCR, one entry per CDR3 protein. The table has 530,000 or so distinct CDR3 sequences, 17% seen once. Sample: blood. Source of these receptors: a woman aged 18-29 years with Graves' ophthalmopathy. Each CDR3 is given with its conserved first and last residue. Expanded clones get a size class; other rows say once, few or many, or leave the size out.

CDR3 protein	V gene	J gene	clone size
CATQNTGELFF	TRBV10-3	TRBJ2-2	NA
CASSLVSGGLGTDTQYF	TRBV7-8	TRBJ2-3	many
CASSQEVRDTTNEKLFF	TRBV3-1	TRBJ1-4	few
CAWRQGVTSEAFF	TRBV30	TRBJ1-1	few
CASSTTTGGYGYTF	TRBV9	TRBJ1-2	NA
CASSQRDGGAFF	TRBV3-1	TRBJ1-1	many
CASSETGRTDTQYF	TRBV6-1	TRBJ2-3	few
CASSITPGRQGASYYQETQYF	TRBV19	TRBJ2-5	once
CASSQRLLGIQYF	TRBV3-1	TRBJ2-4	many
CSAPNNPGQVEGYTF	TRBV20-1	TRBJ1-2	many
CASTQLPGQGQETQYF	TRBV27	TRBJ2-5	many
CASSPKLGQGANVLTF	TRBV7-3	TRBJ2-6	NA
CASREQVGDWGKAFF	TRBV6-1	TRBJ1-1	many
CASSLASTPYNEQFF	TRBV7-6	TRBJ2-1	many
CASSVEVQMNTEAFF	TRBV9	TRBJ1-1	many
CASSATGRETQYF	TRBV6-1	TRBJ2-5	many
CASSQDPTRGRVRGYTF	TRBV4-1	TRBJ1-2	NA
CAISGASGVNTGELFF	TRBV10-3	TRBJ2-2	many
CASSLSDGLWQPQHF	TRBV12-3/TRBV12-4	TRBJ1-5	many
CSAIEGGWTEAFF	TRBV20-1	TRBJ1-1	few